Below are 30 T cell receptor beta chains sequenced from a single sample in a study of molecular identifiers for immune sequencing clone quantification. Via MiXCR, TCRdb re-called the PCR reads, giving one row per CDR3 protein. The table has approximately 550,000 distinct CDR3 sequences, approximately 25% seen once. What was sequenced was naive CD8+ T cells from blood, with Jurkat cell RNA spiked in. Subset described: FACS-sorted CD8+CD4-CCR7+CD45RA+ naive T cells. The receptors originated from a human donor in good health. Some libraries in this study had Jurkat cell RNA spiked in.

This clonotype has more than one count but fewer than ten. The CDR3 spells CASSLEDTGELFF. CDR3 in DNA: TGTGCCAGCAGCTTAGAGGATACCGGGGAGCTGTTTTTT. The chain is built from TRBV5-4 and TRBJ2-2; D ambiguous. The CDR3 runs 13 residues. Trimming removed 2 bases at V and 5 bases at J, with 7 bases between. Germline loops: CDR1 SGHNT, CDR2 YYREEE (reference sequence).

This clonotype was observed many times. The chain has TRBV9 and TRBJ1-2; 7 bases are a match to TRBD1. CDR1 is SGDLS and CDR2 is YYNGEE in the germline V gene. The CDR3 is 13 amino acids. The J segment lost 2 bases and the V segment lost 4 bases, leaving 2 bases of the junction unmatched. The CDR3 DNA reads TGTGCCAGCAGCCCAGGGGGAAACTATGGCTACACCTTC. Its translation is CASSPGGNYGYTF. The full variable domain, with the rest looked up from reference TRBV9 and TRBJ1-2, is DSGVTQTPKHLITATGQRVTLRCSPRSGDLSVYWYQQSLDQGLQFLIQYYNGEERAKGNILERFSAQQFPDLHSELNLSSLELGDSALYFCASSPGGNYGYTFGSGTRLTVV.

On this clonotype: This may be a read error, as it is one base from a much larger clone. This chain uses TRBV15 with TRBJ1-1, with 8 positions matching TRBD1. The CDR3 is made up of 16 amino acids. V trimming: 3 bases; J trimming: 4 bases; junction bases outside the gene matches: 10. Germline V gene lookup returns CDR1 LNHNV and CDR2 YYDKDF (reference sequence). Written as DNA, the CDR3 is TGTGCCACCAGCAGGAGGGACAGGTGTTTCCCCACTGAAGCTTTCTTT. Translating it yields CATSRRDRCFPTEAFF.

This clonotype was counted a few times. The V and J genes are TRBV7-3 and TRBJ2-3, with a possible D match to TRBD2 (5 bases). The CDR3 has 16 amino acids. Looked up from germline, CDR1 is SGHTA and CDR2 is FQGTGA. V was clipped by 4 bases and J by 0 bases, with 14 bases between them. This CDR3 is CASSSGLSPSTDTQYF. The CDR3 DNA sequence: TGTGCCAGCAGCTCCGGACTCTCCCCAAGCACAGATACGCAGTATTTT. Full variable domain (outside the CDR3, taken from reference TRBV7-3 and TRBJ2-3): GAGVSQTPSNKVTEKGKYVELRCDPISGHTALYWYRQSLGQGPEFLIYFQGTGAADDSGLPNDRFFAVRPEGSVSTLKIQRTERGDSAVYLCASSSGLSPSTDTQYFGPGTRLTVL.

Many counts were recorded for this clonotype. The CDR3 sequence is CASSPGGVNTEAFF. The CDR3 nucleotides read TGTGCCAGCAGCCCAGGGGGCGTCAACACTGAAGCTTTCTTT. The chain uses TRBV27 and TRBJ1-1; 8 nucleotides line up with TRBD1. The CDR3 loop spans 14 amino acids. Germline V gene lookup returns CDR1 MNHEY and CDR2 SMNVEV (reference sequence). Trimming cost V 6 bases and J 2 bases; bases outside gene matches: 5.

Concerning this clonotype itself: A single base separates this from a much larger clone, so it may be a read error. CDR3 loop: CSVVRGTKNIQYF. DNA for the CDR3: TGCAGCGTTGTACGGGGGACCAAAAACATTCAGTACTTC. V gene TRBV29-1 combines with J gene TRBJ2-4; possible D gene TRBD2, 6 bases. The CDR3 is 13 residues long. V lost 4 bases and J lost 2, with 9 bases in between. Looked up from germline, CDR1 is SQVTM and CDR2 is ANQGSEA.

This chain connects TRBV7-8 to TRBJ2-5; 10 bases are shared with TRBD2. Looked up from germline, CDR1 is SGHVS and CDR2 is FQNEAQ. The CDR3 is 17 amino acids. V gave up 5 bases and J gave up 6 bases; unmatched junction bases: 15. CDR3 sequence: CASSQDFSGGAAKTQYF. In DNA form, the CDR3 reads TGTGCCAGCAGCCAGGACTTCAGCGGGGGGGCTGCGAAGACCCAGTACTTC.

This clonotype appeared once. One end of the junction does not line up with germline, which may come from a read error. V is TRBV5-4 and J is TRBJ2-3; a possible D gene is TRBD1 (5 bases). In germline, CDR1 is SGHNT, CDR2 YYREEE (reference sequence). The CDR3 consists of 12 residues. CDR3 amino acids: CAGSARADTQYF. CDR3 sequence (DNA): TGTGCCGGCAGCGCCAGGGCAGATACGCAGTATTTT.

This clonotype was found many times. This chain joins TRBV14 and TRBJ1-1; D gene uncertain. The CDR3 consists of 15 residues. V lost 0 bases and J lost 1, with 9 bases in between. From germline, CDR1 is SGHDN and CDR2 FVKESK. The CDR3 bases are TGTGCCAGCAGCCAAGAGAGATTGCCGAACACTGAAGCTTTCTTT. It encodes CASSQERLPNTEAFF.

This clonotype appeared many times. The CDR3 region is CASSLSSGRLTDTQYF. In DNA, the CDR3 is TGTGCCAGCAGCTTATCTAGCGGGAGGCTCACAGATACGCAGTATTTT. The chain recombines TRBV7-9 with TRBJ2-3, with TRBD2 matching 11 bases. CDR1 is SEHNR, CDR2 FQNEAQ, per germline (reference sequence). V was pared by 2 bases and J by 2 bases, with 3 bases of the junction left unmatched. The CDR3 is 16 residues long.

On this clonotype itself: A junction boundary mismatches the germline segment, possibly from a read error. The gene calls are TRBV27 and TRBJ1-1; D gene unclear. CDR1 is MNHEY, CDR2 SMNVEV, per germline (reference sequence). The CDR3 is 13 residues long. CDR3 sequence: CASRIGQNTEALF. The CDR3 region has the DNA TGTGCCAGCAGGATTGGCCAGAACACTGAAGCTCTCTTT.

This clonotype was counted only a few times. The CDR3 region is CASSLTDPSGNTIYF. CDR3 DNA sequence: TGTGCCAGCAGCCTTACGGACCCCTCTGGAAACACCATATATTTT. The chain joins TRBV7-9 to TRBJ1-3; D is unclear. The V end was cut by 5 bases, the J end by 0 bases, with 11 bases between. Germline CDR1 and CDR2: SEHNR and FQNEAQ (reference sequence). The CDR3 consists of 15 residues.

As concerns this clonotype: This may be a read error: a much more frequent sequence differs by one nucleotide. This chain connects TRBV7-9 to TRBJ2-7; 12 bases align to TRBD2. After removal of 5 bases from V and 2 bases from J, the junction contained 10 bases not matched to a gene. Per the germline V gene, CDR1 is SEHNR and CDR2 is FQNEAQ (reference sequence). The CDR3 contains 17 residues. CDR3 sequence: CASSGGLAGRPTYEQYF. The DNA of the CDR3 is TGTGCCAGCAGCGGAGGACTAGCGGGAAGACCTACCTACGAGCAGTACTTC.

The chain recombines TRBV6-5 with TRBJ2-3, with 8 nucleotides matching TRBD1. V was pared by 3 bases and J by 8 bases, with 10 bases of the junction left unmatched. The CDR3 loop spans 15 amino acids. Germline V CDR1 and CDR2: MNHEY, SVGAGI. This CDR3 reads CASSYGQGLGGTQYF. The CDR3 DNA is TGTGCCAGCAGTTATGGACAGGGCCTCGGGGGTACGCAGTATTTT.

Ten or more counts support this clonotype. The V call is TRBV12-3 or TRBV12-4, the J call TRBJ1-5; 8 positions match TRBD1. J was trimmed by 4 bases and V by 7 bases; bases with no gene match: 6. CDR3 length: 14 residues. DNA for the CDR3: TGTGCCAGCACTGCGGACAGGGATAATCAGCCCCAGCATTTT. This translates into CASTADRDNQPQHF.

The CDR3 nucleotides are TGTGCCAGTAGTAATGGAGCGGGATACTACGAGCAGTACTTC. Its translation: CASSNGAGYYEQYF. The chain couples TRBV19 to TRBJ2-7; TRBD2 agrees at 7 bases. The germline CDR1 and CDR2 sequences are LNHDA and SQIVND (reference sequence). V lost 4 bases and J lost 3; bases outside the gene matches: 6. This CDR3 contains 14 residues.

The rearrangement uses TRBV13 and TRBJ1-6; D call uncertain. The CDR3 spans 12 residues. V shed 8 bases and J shed 1 base, with 3 bases lying between them. The germline V gene encodes CDR1 PRHDT and CDR2 FYEKMQ (reference sequence). Here the CDR3 DNA reads TGTGCCAGCGGGTCCTATAATTCACCCCTCCACTTT. It specifies CASGSYNSPLHF.

The chain couples TRBV28 to TRBJ1-2; D unclear. The V gene lost 2 bases and the J gene lost 1 base, with 8 bases spanning the gap. This CDR3 is 14 amino acids long. The germline V gene encodes CDR1 MDHEN and CDR2 SYDVKM. CDR3 region: CASSLPVRNYGYTF. The CDR3 DNA reads TGTGCCAGCAGTTTACCAGTGCGTAACTATGGCTACACCTTC.

The V and J genes are TRBV27 and TRBJ1-5; D unclear. Germline CDR1 reads MNHEY; CDR2 reads SMNVEV (reference sequence). Deletions cut 0 bases from V and 3 bases from J, with 12 bases between. The CDR3 sequence is 16 residues long. The CDR3 sequence: CASSLSSSYLNQPQHF. CDR3 nucleotide sequence: TGTGCCAGCAGTTTATCGTCGAGTTACCTCAATCAGCCCCAGCATTTT.

This clonotype was counted between two and nine times. A clone one base away is much larger, so this may be a read error. The chain is built from TRBV20-1 and TRBJ1-4, with 8 nucleotides matching TRBD1. The V segment lost 0 bases and the J segment 4 bases; nucleotides outside the gene matches: 7. Germline CDR1 and CDR2: DFQATT and SNEGSKA (reference sequence). This CDR3 is 16 amino acids long. CDR3 in DNA: TGCAGTGCTAGAGATCCGGGACAGGCTTTTAATGAAAAACTGTTTTTT. This sequence encodes CSARDPGQAFNEKLFF.

The rearrangement links TRBV2 to TRBJ2-7; 7 bases fit TRBD1. There are 16 residues in the CDR3. The germline gives CDR1 SNHLY, CDR2 FYNNEI. Losses at the gene ends were 7 bases for V and 0 bases for J; bases not matched to a gene: 12. This CDR3 reads CASTEGSTGVSYEQYF. The CDR3 DNA is TGTGCCAGCACCGAAGGTAGCACAGGGGTCTCCTACGAGCAGTACTTC.

There are many counts of this clonotype. The V call is TRBV7-3, the J call TRBJ2-3; 8 nucleotides line up with TRBD2. Trimming at V came to 2 bases and at J to 1 base, leaving 11 bases not matched to a gene. The germline V gene encodes CDR1 SGHTA and CDR2 FQGTGA. The CDR3 spans 18 residues. CDR3 DNA: TGTGCCAGCAGCTTAGAGGTCTGGCGGGAGGATGGCACAGATACGCAGTATTTT. Protein product: CASSLEVWREDGTDTQYF. The full variable domain, rest sourced from reference TRBV7-3 and TRBJ2-3, is GAGVSQTPSNKVTEKGKYVELRCDPISGHTALYWYRQSLGQGPEFLIYFQGTGAADDSGLPNDRFFAVRPEGSVSTLKIQRTERGDSAVYLCASSLEVWREDGTDTQYFGPGTRLTVL.

There are many counts of this clonotype. The rearrangement joins TRBV13 to TRBJ2-7; 8 bases match TRBD1. Germline loops: CDR1 PRHDT, CDR2 FYEKMQ (reference sequence). J gave up 6 bases and V 1 base, and 2 bases lay outside the gene matches. The CDR3 has 13 amino acids. The CDR3 reads CASSLDRGVEQYF. For the CDR3, the DNA is TGTGCCAGCAGCTTAGACAGGGGGGTCGAGCAGTACTTC.

Here the CDR3 reads CASSQDRRITDTQYF. CDR3 sequence (DNA): TGCGCCAGCAGCCAAGACAGGAGAATAACAGATACGCAGTATTTT. The V gene is TRBV4-3, the J gene TRBJ2-3, with no clear D. Germline V gene lookup returns CDR1 LGHNA and CDR2 YSLEER. There are 15 residues in the CDR3. Trimming stripped 0 bases from V and 3 bases from J, with 10 bases between.

This clonotype was counted a few times. The chain has TRBV6-2 or TRBV6-3 and TRBJ2-7, with D possibly being TRBD1 (5 bases). The germline V gene has CDR1 MNHEY and CDR2 SVGEGT. The ends were cut back, 2 bases at V and 5 bases at J, with 10 bases in the middle. The CDR3 length is 13 residues. The CDR3 loop reads CASSYGASDEQYF. In nucleotides, the CDR3 is TGTGCCAGCAGTTACGGGGCAAGCGACGAGCAGTACTTC.

Remarks on this clonotype: Without the conserved terminal phenylalanine or tryptophan, this CDR3 likely stems from a read error. The chain combines TRBV6-2 or TRBV6-3 with TRBJ2-5; 8 bases fit TRBD1. V lost 7 bases to trimming and J lost 5 bases; unmatched junction nucleotides: 12. Germline CDR1 is MNHEY and CDR2 is SVGEGT. The CDR3 totals 15 residues. The CDR3 here is CASKHRTGLEETQYS. The CDR3 DNA is TGTGCCAGCAAGCATCGGACAGGGTTAGAGGAGACCCAGTACTCC.

This chain joins TRBV20-1 and TRBJ2-1; TRBD2 matches 7 bases. The J segment lost 3 bases and the V segment lost 1 base, leaving 6 bases of the junction unmatched. CDR3 length: 15 amino acids. CDR1 is DFQATT and CDR2 is SNEGSKA in the germline V gene (reference sequence). The CDR3 sequence: CSARALAEVYNEQFF. The CDR3 DNA is TGCAGTGCTAGAGCCCTAGCGGAAGTCTACAATGAGCAGTTCTTC.

This clonotype was seen only a few times. The rearrangement uses TRBV2 and TRBJ1-2; 8 bases are shared with TRBD1. The CDR3 runs to 12 residues. Looked up from germline, CDR1 is SNHLY and CDR2 is FYNNEI. V shed 6 bases and J 6 bases; nucleotides not matched to a gene: 3. CDR3: CASRTGVDGYTF. The CDR3 bases are TGTGCCAGCAGGACAGGGGTTGATGGCTACACCTTC. Looking up the rest from reference TRBV2 and TRBJ1-2 gives the full variable domain: EPEVTQTPSHQVTQMGQEVILRCVPISNHLYFYWYRQILGQKVEFLVSFYNNEISEKSEIFDDQFSVERPDGSNFTLKIRSTKLEDSAMYFCASRTGVDGYTFGSGTRLTVV.

This clonotype was counted many times. This chain connects TRBV5-6 to TRBJ2-5, with D possibly matching TRBD2 (6 bases). Trimming removed 3 bases from V and 9 bases from J, with 18 bases in between. The CDR3 has 14 residues. Germline CDR1 and CDR2: SGHDT and YYEEEE. The CDR3 reads CASSSPSAGLAQYF. The CDR3 nucleotides read TGTGCCAGCAGCTCGCCTAGCGCGGGTCTGGCCCAGTACTTC. Full variable domain (missing parts from reference TRBV5-6 and TRBJ2-5): DAGVTQSPTHLIKTRGQQVTLRCSPKSGHDTVSWYQQALGQGPQFIFQYYEEEERQRGNFPDRFSGHQFPNYSSELNVNALLLGDSALYLCASSSPSAGLAQYFGPGTRLLVL.

This clonotype showed up many times. This chain joins TRBV7-6 and TRBJ2-7; D is ambiguous. The V end was cut by 4 bases, the J end by 5 bases, with 12 bases between. CDR3 size: 13 residues. Germline lookup yields CDR1 SGHVS and CDR2 FNYEAQ. The CDR3 region has the DNA TGTGCCAGCAGCTCATGGGGATACGACGAGCAGTACTTC. It is translated as CASSSWGYDEQYF.